The entry that follows covers one TCR beta chain sequence. The antigen remains undetermined. Germline CDR1 KGHSH, CDR2 LQKENI. The CDR3 spans 13 residues. The ends were cut back, 3 bases at V and 2 bases at J, with 8 bases in the middle. This record belongs to a study of OX40 agonist ivuxolimab in advanced cancers. Study at large: The study treated patients with ivuxolimab, an agonistic anti-OX40 (CD134) antibody. Regarding the study as a whole: Doses of 0.1 to 3.0 mg/kg were accompanied by clonal expansion of CD4+ and CD8+ blood T cells by week 6. The study did not work out the antigen specificity of the expanded peripheral T cells.

Only in-frame clones appear in the TCRdb table, and some are missing; sequencing was by immunoSEQ multiplex PCR. The table shows some 38,000 clones, with roughly 92% occurring only once. The sequence was collected from an adult with an advanced solid tumor such as melanoma, head and neck, liver or kidney cancer. This chain connects TRBV18 to TRBJ2-7; D not certain. Source: CD4+ or CD8+ T cells sorted from blood, taken in a trial of the OX40 agonist ivuxolimab. The CDR3 loop is CASSPPDTYEQYF. The CDR3 coding sequence is TGTGCCAGCTCACCTCCAGATACCTACGAGCAGTACTTC.